The 32 T cell receptor beta chains below were found in one sample sequenced in a study of beta chain features in type 1 diabetes. TCRB transcripts that were expressed got sequenced, as all of the isolated RNA had been reverse transcribed. Using immunoSEQ multiplex PCR, the repertoire was profiled, and TCRdb retains in-frame clones only, with some absent. The sample has some 900,000 clones, roughly a sixth seen once. The specimen was naive CD4+ T cells from blood. The origin of the receptors is a woman aged 18-35 years in good health.

About this clone itself: The germline gene is not matched at one end of the junction; a read error may be the cause. This chain joins TRBV15 and TRBJ2-2, with D possibly being TRBD2 (5 bases). The CDR3 extends over 13 amino acids. Germline CDR1 reads LNHNV; CDR2 reads YYDKDF (reference sequence). The CDR3 region is CATSRGTAGEPFF. CDR3 DNA: TGTGCCACCAGCAGGGGTACGGCCGGGGAGCCGTTTTTT.

The chain combines TRBV18 with TRBJ2-1; TRBD2 might be the D (8 bases). Germline assignment: CDR1 KGHSH and CDR2 LQKENI. V was trimmed by 6 bases and J by 12 bases, leaving 24 bases between them. This CDR3 contains 15 residues. DNA for the CDR3: TGTGCCAGCTCGACGGGGGGGACAGTCCCGGTTTGGCAGTTCTTC. It yields the protein CASSTGGTVPVWQFF.

V is TRBV11-2 and J is TRBJ2-5; 8 bases match TRBD2. The CDR3 extends over 15 amino acids. V shed 4 bases and J 9 bases; nucleotides not matched to a gene: 13. CDR1 SGHAT and CDR2 FQNNGV come from the germline V gene. The CDR3 reads CASSWTPGLVWAQYF. CDR3 in DNA: TGTGCCAGCAGCTGGACACCGGGACTAGTGTGGGCCCAGTACTTC.

The V gene is TRBV10-3, the J gene TRBJ1-2; 7 bases align to TRBD1. The CDR3 totals 12 residues. V shed 6 bases, J shed 10 bases, and the junction held 8 bases outside the gene matches. The germline V gene encodes CDR1 ENHRY and CDR2 SYGVKD. The CDR3 reads CAISPRQGIYTF. For the CDR3, the DNA is TGTGCCATCAGCCCAAGACAGGGAATCTACACCTTC.

V is TRBV29-1 and J is TRBJ1-1; no clear D. Trimming stripped 0 bases from V and 5 bases from J, with 10 bases between. CDR3 size: 13 residues. From germline, CDR1 is SQVTM and CDR2 ANQGSEA. CDR3 sequence reads: CSVEDIFLTEAFF. The CDR3 region has the DNA TGCAGCGTTGAAGATATTTTCTTGACTGAAGCTTTCTTT.

This clone came up a few times. The rearrangement joins TRBV7-2 to TRBJ1-1; possible D gene TRBD1, 5 bases. V was pared by 3 bases and J by 4 bases, with 15 bases between. CDR1 is SGHTA, CDR2 FQGNSA, per germline. CDR3 size: 15 residues. For the CDR3, the DNA is TGTGCCAGCAGCTTCATAATCGGGGCGGGCACTGAAGCTTTCTTT. This sequence encodes CASSFIIGAGTEAFF.

This clone turned up a few times. This chain uses TRBV4-3 with TRBJ1-1, with TRBD1 identical over 7 bases. Trimming at V came to 1 base and at J to 1 base, leaving 3 bases not matched to a gene. CDR3 size: 15 residues. Germline V CDR1 and CDR2: LGHNA, YSLEER. CDR3 sequence (DNA): TGCGCCAGCAGCCAAGTTCCAGGGGGGAACACTGAAGCTTTCTTT. Translation gives CASSQVPGGNTEAFF.

The rearrangement uses TRBV14 and TRBJ2-3; D gene unclear. V lost 4 bases to trimming and J lost 4 bases, with 6 bases between them. From germline, CDR1 is SGHDN and CDR2 FVKESK. The length of the CDR3 is 12 residues. CDR3 in amino acids: CASSPTADTQYF. CDR3 bases: TGTGCCAGCAGCCCCACCGCAGATACGCAGTATTTT.

The chain joins TRBV28 to TRBJ2-7, with D perhaps matching TRBD1 (6 bases). Germline assignment: CDR1 MDHEN and CDR2 SYDVKM. Trimming shortened V by 2 bases and J by 0 bases, and 8 bases separated the two germline ends. The CDR3 length is 14 residues. The CDR3 spells CASSLGGDSYEQYF. CDR3 coding DNA: TGTGCCAGCAGTTTAGGGGGCGACTCCTACGAGCAGTACTTC.

The gene calls are TRBV2 and TRBJ2-1; 8 bases map to TRBD1. CDR1 and CDR2 (germline): SNHLY, FYNNEI. Unmatched junction bases numbered 2, after V lost 4 bases and J lost 6 bases. The CDR3 is 13 amino acids. The CDR3 nucleotides are TGTGCCAGCAGTGCACAGGGGGGCAATGAGCAGTTCTTC. It yields the protein CASSAQGGNEQFF.

The chain employs TRBV5-8 and TRBJ1-1; D remains ambiguous. V gave up 2 bases and J gave up 1 base, with 15 bases separating them. Per the germline V gene, CDR1 is SGHTS and CDR2 is YDEGEE. The CDR3 loop spans 16 amino acids. This CDR3 reads CASSLFEGRENTEAFF. The DNA for the CDR3 is TGTGCCAGCAGCTTATTTGAGGGAAGGGAGAACACTGAAGCTTTCTTT.

This clone was recorded once. The rearrangement joins TRBV7-2 to TRBJ2-2; D call uncertain. Germline CDR1 and CDR2: SGHTA and FQGNSA. The V gene lost 4 bases and the J gene lost 0 bases, with 21 bases spanning the gap. The CDR3 has 19 amino acids. CDR3 loop: CASSSLLGQAITNTGELFF. The CDR3 DNA reads TGTGCCAGCAGCTCCCTCTTAGGGCAGGCTATAACGAACACCGGGGAGCTGTTTTTT.

The rearrangement uses TRBV28 and TRBJ2-1, with D perhaps TRBD2 (5 bases). Trimming removed 11 bases at V and 5 bases at J, with 19 bases between. Germline V gene data show CDR1 as MDHEN and CDR2 as SYDVKM. CDR3 size: 14 residues. The DNA for the CDR3 is TGTGCCTCACGACCCACGGGAATCCACAATGAGCAGTTCTTC. It is translated as CASRPTGIHNEQFF.

On this clone itself: Other DNA sequences in this sample translate to the same CDR3. This chain links TRBV7-9 with TRBJ2-3, with 12 nucleotides matching TRBD2. The germline gives CDR1 SEHNR, CDR2 FQNEAQ (reference sequence). This CDR3 is built from 15 residues. The trim removed 1 base at V and 4 bases at J, leaving 0 bases unmatched. CDR3 nucleotides: TGTGCCAGCAGCTTAGGACTAGCGGGAGCAGATACGCAGTATTTT. Translating it yields CASSLGLAGADTQYF.

The rearrangement uses TRBV19 and TRBJ2-5; 7 positions agree with TRBD1. The germline CDR1 and CDR2 sequences are LNHDA and SQIVND (reference sequence). The CDR3 covers 16 residues. With 4 bases clipped from V and 0 bases from J, the junction kept 8 bases outside the gene matches. The CDR3 bases are TGTGCCAGTAGTAACCCGGGACAGCGAAACCAAGAGACCCAGTACTTC. Translation: CASSNPGQRNQETQYF.

This clone was observed a few times. V gene TRBV13 combines with J gene TRBJ2-7, with 8 bases fitting TRBD2. J lost 2 bases, V lost 4 bases, and 4 bases had no gene match. CDR1 is PRHDT and CDR2 is FYEKMQ in the germline V gene (reference sequence). This CDR3 contains 14 residues. The CDR3 region is CASSYSGTPYEQYF. The CDR3 region has the DNA TGTGCCAGCAGCTATAGCGGGACCCCCTACGAGCAGTACTTC.

The chain uses TRBV11-2 and TRBJ2-7, with TRBD2 matching over 11 bases. CDR3 size: 14 residues. The junction had 5 bases not matched to a gene; V was cut back by 7 bases and J by 3 bases. Germline-derived CDR1 and CDR2 are SGHAT and FQNNGV. This CDR3 is CASKGTSGLYEQYF. In DNA form, the CDR3 reads TGTGCCAGCAAAGGGACTAGCGGACTCTACGAGCAGTACTTC.

This clone was seen only a few times. The gene calls are TRBV14 and TRBJ2-2; 8 positions agree with TRBD2. Looked up from germline, CDR1 is SGHDN and CDR2 is FVKESK. V trimming: 4 bases; J trimming: 5 bases; junction bases outside the gene matches: 12. This CDR3 comprises 17 residues. The CDR3 DNA reads TGTGCCAGCAGCCCGTCGCTAGGACTAGCCTCTACCGGGGAGCTGTTTTTT. This sequence encodes CASSPSLGLASTGELFF.

The chain is built from TRBV7-6 and TRBJ2-1, with TRBD2 matching over 7 bases. Per the germline V gene, CDR1 is SGHVS and CDR2 is FNYEAQ. The V segment lost 2 bases and the J segment 8 bases; nucleotides outside the gene matches: 15. CDR3 length: 17 amino acids. The CDR3 coding sequence is TGTGCCAGCAGCTTATCCTTCACCGGGACTATAGTCCATGAGCAGTTCTTC. Its protein product is CASSLSFTGTIVHEQFF.

Only a few counts were recorded for this clone. V gene TRBV7-2 combines with J gene TRBJ2-1; D unresolved. V lost 5 bases to trimming and J lost 1 base, with 6 bases between them. The CDR3 contains 13 residues. Germline lookup yields CDR1 SGHTA and CDR2 FQGNSA. CDR3 in amino acids: CASSPRSYNEQFF. CDR3 nucleotides: TGTGCCAGCAGCCCACGTTCCTACAATGAGCAGTTCTTC.

The chain joins TRBV7-8 to TRBJ2-7, with D perhaps matching TRBD2 (6 bases). Germline lookup yields CDR1 SGHVS and CDR2 FQNEAQ. The V end was cut by 2 bases, the J end by 2 bases, with 10 bases between. This CDR3 has 14 amino acids. Here the CDR3 reads CASSLLAEAYEQYF. The CDR3 DNA sequence: TGTGCCAGCAGCTTATTAGCGGAGGCCTACGAGCAGTACTTC.

This clone showed up just a few times. The gene calls are TRBV7-9 and TRBJ1-4; possible D gene TRBD1, 5 bases. V lost 2 bases and J lost 6, with 10 bases in between. From germline, CDR1 is SEHNR and CDR2 FQNEAQ (reference sequence). The CDR3 is 14 amino acids. Written as DNA, the CDR3 is TGTGCCAGCAGCTTACAAGGGGTGGATGAAAAACTGTTTTTT. This codes for CASSLQGVDEKLFF.

As concerns this clone: The sample has other DNA sequences that encode this CDR3 too. V gene TRBV18 combines with J gene TRBJ2-7; TRBD2 matches at 8 bases. The V gene's germline CDR1 is KGHSH and CDR2 LQKENI. The CDR3 runs to 13 residues. V lost 3 bases to trimming and J lost 3 bases; unmatched junction nucleotides: 1. In DNA, the CDR3 is TGTGCCAGCTCACCGGGACTAGTCTACGAGCAGTACTTC. Residues: CASSPGLVYEQYF.

The chain recombines TRBV6-6 with TRBJ1-5; D not certain. V gave up 3 bases and J gave up 7 bases, with 16 bases separating them. The length of the CDR3 is 15 residues. Germline CDR1 reads MNHNY; CDR2 reads SVGAGI (reference sequence). For the CDR3, the DNA is TGTGCCAGCAGTTATAGAACACCGGGTGGGCAGCCCCAGCATTTT. Protein sequence: CASSYRTPGGQPQHF.

This clone was seen more than once but under ten times. The chain employs TRBV5-1 and TRBJ2-7; tentatively, D is TRBD2 (6 bases). This CDR3 has 15 residues. CDR1 SGHRS and CDR2 YFSETQ come from the germline V gene. Trimming took off 2 bases at V and 0 bases at J, with 12 bases between the two ends. Here the CDR3 DNA reads TGCGCCAGCAGCTTTGACGGGGGAAGCTCCTACGAGCAGTACTTC. Translated: CASSFDGGSSYEQYF.

The J gene is TRBJ2-4, the V gene TRBV27; TRBD1 aligns across 8 bases. The germline gives CDR1 MNHEY, CDR2 SMNVEV (reference sequence). The CDR3 is 16 residues long. Losses at the gene ends were 5 bases for V and 11 bases for J; bases not matched to a gene: 17. The CDR3 spells CASSPGQGGRQTLQYF. CDR3 nucleotides: TGTGCCAGCAGTCCAGGACAGGGTGGACGACAAACCCTTCAGTACTTC.

The chain combines TRBV4-3 with TRBJ1-2; D is possibly TRBD1 (5 bases). The V end lost 4 bases, the J end lost 7 bases, and 16 bases lay between the germline ends. CDR1 is LGHNA and CDR2 is YSLEER in the germline V gene. CDR3 size: 14 residues. The CDR3 region is CASSLSSRVSGYTF. In DNA form, the CDR3 reads TGCGCCAGCAGCCTCTCCTCCAGGGTGAGTGGCTACACCTTC.

V usage is TRBV28 and J usage is TRBJ2-1; D is possibly TRBD1 or TRBD2 (6 bases each). Germline assignment: CDR1 MDHEN and CDR2 SYDVKM. The CDR3 extends over 12 amino acids. V shed 7 bases and J shed 8 bases, with 12 bases lying between them. The CDR3: CASIAGGDEQFF. Here the CDR3 DNA reads TGTGCCAGCATCGCCGGGGGCGATGAGCAGTTCTTC.

The chain combines TRBV28 with TRBJ2-7; 13 nucleotides match TRBD2. Germline loops: CDR1 MDHEN, CDR2 SYDVKM. The length of the CDR3 is 16 residues. V was clipped by 5 bases and J by 6 bases; unmatched bases: 10. This CDR3 is CASSPLTTSGRAEQYF. CDR3 DNA: TGTGCCAGCAGTCCCCTCACTACTAGCGGGAGGGCCGAGCAGTACTTC.

This clone was seen more than once but under ten times. V and J are TRBV25-1 and TRBJ2-7; 7 bases are a match to TRBD1. After removal of 5 bases from V and 4 bases from J, the junction contained 11 bases not matched to a gene. Germline lookup yields CDR1 MGHDK and CDR2 SYGVNS. This CDR3 has 15 residues. CDR3 sequence: CASSLPGGKGYEQYF. In DNA, the CDR3 is TGTGCCAGCAGTCTGCCAGGGGGTAAGGGGTACGAGCAGTACTTC.

This sequence joins TRBV7-2 and TRBJ2-7; possibly TRBD1 or TRBD2 for D (5 bases each). Germline lookup yields CDR1 SGHTA and CDR2 FQGNSA. The V and J ends lost 6 bases and 11 bases respectively, with 20 bases between them. The CDR3 totals 13 residues. The CDR3 bases are TGTGCCAGCAGTACCAACCGGGACCCAATCAAGTACTTC. It translates to CASSTNRDPIKYF.

A few counts support this clone. The V and J genes are TRBV7-2 and TRBJ1-5; tentatively, D is TRBD1 (5 bases). This CDR3 spans 15 amino acids. The ends were cut back, 2 bases at V and 6 bases at J, with 14 bases in the middle. Germline V lookup: CDR1 SGHTA, CDR2 FQGNSA. The CDR3, as DNA: TGTGCCAGCAGCTTACAAACAGGACCGGGTCAGCCCCAGCATTTT. Protein: CASSLQTGPGQPQHF.